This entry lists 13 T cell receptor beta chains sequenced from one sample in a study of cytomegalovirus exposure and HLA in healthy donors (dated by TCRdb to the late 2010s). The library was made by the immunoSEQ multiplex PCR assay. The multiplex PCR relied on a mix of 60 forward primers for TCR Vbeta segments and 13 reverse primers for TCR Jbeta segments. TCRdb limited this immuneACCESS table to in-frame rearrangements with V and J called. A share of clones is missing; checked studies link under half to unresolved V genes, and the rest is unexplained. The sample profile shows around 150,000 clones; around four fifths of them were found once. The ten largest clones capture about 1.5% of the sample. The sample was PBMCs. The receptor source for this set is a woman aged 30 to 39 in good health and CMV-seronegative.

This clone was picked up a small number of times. The CDR3 DNA follows: TGTGCCAGCAGCTTAGGCACCACTATGAACACTGAAGCTTTCTTT. This codes for CASSLGTTMNTEAFF. This rearrangement joins TRBV7-9 to TRBJ1-1; unclear D gene. The germline gives CDR1 SEHNR, CDR2 FQNEAQ (reference sequence). Trimming left V 1 base short and J 0 bases short, with 9 bases between. This CDR3 has 15 residues.

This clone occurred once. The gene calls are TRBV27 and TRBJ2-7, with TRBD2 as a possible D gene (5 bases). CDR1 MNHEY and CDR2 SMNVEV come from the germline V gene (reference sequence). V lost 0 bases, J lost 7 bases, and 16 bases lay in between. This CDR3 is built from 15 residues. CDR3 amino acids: CASSLSPPGSLEQYF. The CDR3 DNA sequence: TGTGCCAGCAGTTTATCTCCTCCGGGGAGCTTGGAGCAGTACTTC.

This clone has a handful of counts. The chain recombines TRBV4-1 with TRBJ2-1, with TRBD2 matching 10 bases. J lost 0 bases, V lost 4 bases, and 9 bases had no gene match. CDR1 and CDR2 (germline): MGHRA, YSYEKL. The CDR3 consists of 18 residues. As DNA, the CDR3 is TGCGCCAGCAGCCTTTCTAGCGGGGGTCAAAGCTCCTACAATGAGCAGTTCTTC. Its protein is CASSLSSGGQSSYNEQFF.

CDR3: CASSPGGGGEKLFF. The DNA of the CDR3 is TGCGCCAGCAGCCCCGGGGGGGGAGGCGAAAAACTGTTTTTT. The V gene is TRBV5-1, the J gene TRBJ1-4; perhaps TRBD1 as D (5 bases). Germline V gives CDR1 SGHRS, CDR2 YFSETQ. V lost 4 bases, J lost 8 bases, and 15 bases lay in between. This CDR3 spans 14 amino acids.

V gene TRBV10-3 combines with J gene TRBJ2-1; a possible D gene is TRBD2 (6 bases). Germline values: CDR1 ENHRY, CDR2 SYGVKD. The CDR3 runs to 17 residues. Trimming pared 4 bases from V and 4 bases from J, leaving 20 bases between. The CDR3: CAISVTGGVASYNEQFF. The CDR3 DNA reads TGTGCCATCAGTGTAACCGGCGGGGTCGCATCTTACAATGAGCAGTTCTTC.

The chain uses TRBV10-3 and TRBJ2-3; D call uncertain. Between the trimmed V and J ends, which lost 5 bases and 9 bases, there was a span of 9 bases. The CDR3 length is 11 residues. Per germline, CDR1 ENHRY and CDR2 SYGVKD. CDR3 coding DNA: TGTGCCATCAGTCTCGGAGAGACGCAGTATTTT. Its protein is CAISLGETQYF.

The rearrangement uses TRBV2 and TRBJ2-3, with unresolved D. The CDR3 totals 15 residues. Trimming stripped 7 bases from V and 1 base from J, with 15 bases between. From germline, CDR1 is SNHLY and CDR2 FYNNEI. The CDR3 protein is CASTRLVYRTDTQYF. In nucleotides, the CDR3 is TGTGCCAGCACCCGACTGGTATATCGCACAGATACGCAGTATTTT.

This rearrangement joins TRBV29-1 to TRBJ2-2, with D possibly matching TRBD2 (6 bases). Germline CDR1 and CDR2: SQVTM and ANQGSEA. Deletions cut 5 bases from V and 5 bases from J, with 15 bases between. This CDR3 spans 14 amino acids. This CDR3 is CSVPRLVGTGELFF. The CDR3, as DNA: TGCAGCGTTCCTAGACTAGTAGGGACCGGGGAGCTGTTTTTT.

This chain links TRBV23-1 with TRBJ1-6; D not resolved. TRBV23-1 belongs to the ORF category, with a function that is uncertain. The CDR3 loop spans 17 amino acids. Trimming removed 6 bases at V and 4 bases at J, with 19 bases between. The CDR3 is CASRVRGDVPYNSPLHF. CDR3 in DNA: TGCGCCAGCAGAGTAAGAGGAGACGTTCCATATAATTCACCCCTCCACTTT.

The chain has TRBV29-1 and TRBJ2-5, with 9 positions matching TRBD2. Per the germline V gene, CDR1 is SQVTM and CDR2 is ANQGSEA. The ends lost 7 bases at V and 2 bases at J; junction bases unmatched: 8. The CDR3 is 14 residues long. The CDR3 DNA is TGCAGCGCCGCTAGCGGGGCCCTTCAAGAGACCCAGTACTTC. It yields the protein CSAASGALQETQYF. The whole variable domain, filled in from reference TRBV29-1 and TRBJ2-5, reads SAVISQKPSRDICQRGTSLTIQCQVDSQVTMMFWYRQQPGQSLTLIATANQGSEATYESGFVIDKFPISRPNLTFSTLTVSNMSPEDSSIYLCSAASGALQETQYFGPGTRLLVL.

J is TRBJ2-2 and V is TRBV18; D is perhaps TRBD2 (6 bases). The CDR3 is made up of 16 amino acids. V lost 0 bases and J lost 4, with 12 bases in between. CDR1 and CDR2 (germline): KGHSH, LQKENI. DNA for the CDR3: TGTGCCAGCTCACCACCGGGGAGGAAGGGCACCGGGGAGCTGTTTTTT. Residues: CASSPPGRKGTGELFF.

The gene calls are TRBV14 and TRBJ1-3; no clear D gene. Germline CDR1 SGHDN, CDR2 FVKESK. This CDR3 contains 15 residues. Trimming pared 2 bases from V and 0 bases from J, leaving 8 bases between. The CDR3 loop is CASSQPGFSGNTIYF. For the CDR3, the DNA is TGTGCCAGCAGCCAACCGGGGTTCTCTGGAAACACCATATATTTT.

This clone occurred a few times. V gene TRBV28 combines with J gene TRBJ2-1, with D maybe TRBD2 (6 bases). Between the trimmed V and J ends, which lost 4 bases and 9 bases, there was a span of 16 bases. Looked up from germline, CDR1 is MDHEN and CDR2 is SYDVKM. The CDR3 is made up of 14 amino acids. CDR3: CASSSPGLPGEQFF. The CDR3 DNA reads TGTGCCAGCAGTTCCCCGGGACTGCCGGGTGAGCAGTTCTTC.